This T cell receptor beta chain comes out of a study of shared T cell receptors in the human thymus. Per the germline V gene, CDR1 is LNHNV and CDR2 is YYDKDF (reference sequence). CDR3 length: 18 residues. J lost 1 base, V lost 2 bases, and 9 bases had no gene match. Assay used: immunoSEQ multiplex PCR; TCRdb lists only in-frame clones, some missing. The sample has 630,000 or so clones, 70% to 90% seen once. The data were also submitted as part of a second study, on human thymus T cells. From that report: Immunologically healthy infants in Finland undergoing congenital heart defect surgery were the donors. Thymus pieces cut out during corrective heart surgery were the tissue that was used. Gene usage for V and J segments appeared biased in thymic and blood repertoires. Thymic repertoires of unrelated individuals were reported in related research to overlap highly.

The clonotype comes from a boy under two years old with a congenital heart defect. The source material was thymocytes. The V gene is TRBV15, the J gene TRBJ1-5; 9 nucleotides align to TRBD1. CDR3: CATSRTGTGTWSNQPQHF. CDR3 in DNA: TGTGCCACCAGCAGAACCGGGACAGGGACGTGGAGCAATCAGCCCCAGCATTTT.